The TCR beta chain described here comes from a study of shared clonotypes between healthy human individuals. At the level of the study: Per donor, CD8 memory used one plate, CD8 naive used two, CD4 memory used three and CD4 naive used three. The study's findings and limits: The generation probabilities recorded for non-shared clonotypes fell below those of clonotypes shared by all four donors. Represented genetic and exposure-history diversity was restricted by having few donors.

This CDR3 has 15 amino acids. Germline V gene sequence: CDR1 MGHDK, CDR2 SYGVNS. Trimming cost V 4 bases and J 2 bases; bases outside gene matches: 6. Sequencing was performed with immunoSEQ multiplex PCR; in TCRdb, only in-frame clones are kept and a portion is missing. The data contain under 1 million clones, 92% of them singletons. Naive CD8 cells were CD45RO-negative, positively selected for CCR7, excluding terminally differentiated effector memory CD45RA+ cells. Donors comprised only Caucasian adults living in Nashville, Tennessee. As regards this clone: Its antigen remains unknown.

The sample comprised naive CD8+ T cells sorted from blood. This chain links TRBV25-1 with TRBJ1-2; 8 bases map to TRBD1. The origin of this receptor is a man under 40 in good health. In DNA form, the CDR3 reads TGTGCCAGCAGTGCAGGGGGCCTTAACAACTATGGCTACACCTTC. It yields the protein CASSAGGLNNYGYTF.